This record covers a single T cell receptor beta chain. The sample holds one count of this clone. Its antigen specificity is not known. Base qualities are not at hand, and no much larger clone is one base apart. The CDR3 regions of human TCRbeta chains were analyzed by immunosequencing. Per the source publication's procedure: TCRs in the repertoires were compared against a reference library of SARS-CoV-2-specific TCRs that had been generated with the MIRA antigen-specificity platform. Breadth meant the fraction of unique TCRs that were SARS-CoV-2-associated, whereas depth meant the fraction of total T cells that were SARS-CoV-2-associated. Each spike-specific TCR was assigned to its reactive spike region and to a CD4 or CD8 class using the MIRA data. Log10-transformed breadth and depth values were compared by one-way ANOVA with Sidak's multiple comparisons tests. TCRdb holds this immuneACCESS table with in-frame rearrangements only. Some clones are missing; in checked studies, unresolved V genes explain under half, and the rest has no known cause. V, J and clone size are taken as reported in that table, and D and trimming were inferred from the DNA itself. This sample is represented by about 150,000 clones; roughly nine tenths of them were singletons. The top ten clonotypes cover 5.5% of the sample.

What this sample's time point label stands for: baseline before first vaccination. According to the study, the label for this sample's treatment or condition signals: meningococcal conjugate vaccine given as trial control. The vaccinee samples were drawn from two UK trials, COV001 and COV002, one of which was a single-blind randomized controlled phase 2/3 trial testing AZD1222 (ChAdOx1 nCoV-19) in healthy adults. Trial participant PBMC samples were collected at day 0 and day 28 after the second dose for TCRbeta chain sequencing. This record comes from a study of T cell responses to AZD1222 COVID-19 vaccine (dated by TCRdb to the early 2020s). Broadly, across the study: TCR sequencing covered 230 or so trial participants: 200 to 220 given two doses of AZD1222 and approximately 25 given two doses of MenACWY control vaccine. Trial participants were enrolled by age into 18-55, 56-69 and 70-plus year subgroups, with 148, 28 and 57 TCR-sequenced participants respectively.

V and J are trimmed by 4 bases and 6 bases, and the gene matches miss 13 bases of the junction. The CDR3 covers 16 residues, taking in both the cysteine and the phenylalanine. The kept DNA is CDR3 alone, 48 bases in frame from the first base. Looking up the germline V gene yields CDR1 SGDLS and CDR2 YYNGEE. The full study reports these points: The 56-69-year group was small, and its depth increase did not reach significance, likely because of low power. Conclusions about previously exposed vaccinees were limited because only six AZD1222 recipients were SARS-CoV-2 seropositive at baseline. Epitopes outside the regions mutated in the B.1.351 and B.1.1.7 variants were reportedly recognized by nearly half of the unique spike-specific TCRs. Because no day 14 peak-response samples were available, the repertoires could be characterized only after the peak T cell response. Spike-specific TCR breadth and depth rose significantly after two AZD1222 doses compared with day 0 and with MenACWY recipients. CD4 TCRs associated with the vaccine covered the entire spike protein, and the dominant responses were in regions 160-218 and 743-854. Most participants were white British and females outnumbered males, and the authors suggested that clonal diversity may have been underestimated.

This receptor was identified in an adult in good health. The source material was peripheral blood, sampled on day 0 of MenACWY control vaccination. The chain joins TRBV9 to TRBJ2-3, and TRBD2 aligns with 8 junction nucleotides. The CDR3 corresponds to CASSPSFGAGGDTQYF. The bases read TGTGCCAGCAGCCCCTCTTTTGGGGCGGGGGGCGATACGCAGTATTTT.